A single sample gave rise to the 29 T cell receptor beta chains below, sequenced in a study of response to subunit inactivated influenza vaccine. TCRdb ran MiXCR on the RT-PCR reads and lists one entry per CDR3 protein. The sample has roughly 650,000 distinct CDR3 sequences; 12% to 15% are singletons. The input for sequencing was PBMCs from blood, taken 14 days before vaccination. All receptors come from a man aged 45-60 years who received an inactivated influenza vaccine.

This rearrangement joins TRBV20-1 to TRBJ2-5; 10 bases map to TRBD2. The CDR3 contains 14 residues. With 4 bases clipped from V and 5 bases from J, the junction kept 7 bases outside the gene matches. In germline, CDR1 is DFQATT, CDR2 SNEGSKA (reference sequence). The CDR3 bases are TGCAGTGCTAATGTAGCGGGGGGCTCGGAGACCCAGTACTTC. Translated, it gives CSANVAGGSETQYF.

This clonotype was detected a few times. This chain links TRBV20-1 with TRBJ1-4; the match to TRBD1 covers 8 bases. The CDR3 length is 16 residues. The germline gives CDR1 DFQATT, CDR2 SNEGSKA (reference sequence). V lost 1 base to trimming and J lost 3 bases; unmatched junction nucleotides: 7. The CDR3 DNA is TGCAGTGCTAGAGCGACAGGGGCAATGGCTAATGAAAAACTGTTTTTT. This translates into CSARATGAMANEKLFF.

This chain joins TRBV10-3 and TRBJ2-1; TRBD2 might be the D (6 bases). V gave up 3 bases and J gave up 0 bases, with 9 bases separating them. CDR3 length equals 15 residues. In germline, CDR1 is ENHRY, CDR2 SYGVKD. The CDR3 protein is CAISDLADSYNEQFF. The CDR3 nucleotides are TGTGCCATCAGTGATTTAGCGGACTCCTACAATGAGCAGTTCTTC.

This clonotype showed up just a few times. V and J are TRBV29-1 and TRBJ2-7; 10 bases line up with TRBD1. The trim removed 3 bases at V and 6 bases at J, leaving 11 bases unmatched. The germline gives CDR1 SQVTM, CDR2 ANQGSEA. There are 15 residues in the CDR3. DNA for the CDR3: TGCAGCGTTGAGCCCCGCGGGACAGGGGAGCGCGAGCAGTACTTC. Protein sequence: CSVEPRGTGEREQYF.

This clonotype showed up just a few times. V and J are TRBV28 and TRBJ2-2; 8 nucleotides line up with TRBD2. V was clipped by 4 bases and J by 6 bases; unmatched bases: 7. The CDR3 spans 15 residues. Germline-derived CDR1 and CDR2 are MDHEN and SYDVKM. Written as DNA, the CDR3 is TGTGCCAGCAGTTCCCCGGGACTAGGGTCCGGGGAGCTGTTTTTT. The encoded protein is CASSSPGLGSGELFF.

This clonotype has only a few counts. The chain carries TRBV7-2 and TRBJ2-1; TRBD2 agrees at 8 bases. V lost 3 bases, J lost 4 bases, and 8 bases stayed unmatched. Germline V gene data show CDR1 as SGHTA and CDR2 as FQGNSA. The CDR3 is 16 amino acids. CDR3: CASSFPGTRFYNEQFF. The CDR3 DNA reads TGTGCCAGCAGCTTCCCCGGGACTAGATTTTACAATGAGCAGTTCTTC.

This clonotype was observed a handful of times. The chain is built from TRBV21-1 and TRBJ2-7. TRBV21-1 is assigned pseudogene status. The CDR3 is made up of 13 amino acids. The CDR3 here is CASSKALAYEQYF. CDR3 in DNA: TGTGCCAGCAGCAAAGCGCTGGCCTACGAGCAGTACTTC.

This clonotype was counted a few times. The J gene is TRBJ2-1, the V gene TRBV18; 9 positions match TRBD2. Germline V lookup: CDR1 KGHSH, CDR2 LQKENI. Trimming removed 1 base from V and 7 bases from J; junction bases left unmatched: 8. The CDR3 runs to 16 residues. This chain's CDR3 is CASSPLAGGRLNEQFF. For the CDR3, the DNA is TGTGCCAGCTCACCACTCGCGGGGGGGCGTTTAAATGAGCAGTTCTTC.

The V gene is TRBV5-1, the J gene TRBJ2-2; D possibly corresponds to TRBD2 (5 bases). Trimming cost V 5 bases and J 7 bases, with 15 bases left between them. Germline CDR1 SGHRS, CDR2 YFSETQ. CDR3 length: 14 amino acids. CDR3 nucleotide sequence: TGCGCCAGCAGTCCGGACTCTCGTAGCGGGGAGCTGTTTTTT. As protein: CASSPDSRSGELFF.

The rearrangement joins TRBV9 to TRBJ1-2; D call uncertain. Germline CDR1 SGDLS, CDR2 YYNGEE. This CDR3 has 15 residues. Trimming took off 0 bases at V and 0 bases at J, with 9 bases between the two ends. Written as DNA, the CDR3 is TGTGCCAGCAGCGTAGCCGACACCCCTAACTATGGCTACACCTTC. Residues: CASSVADTPNYGYTF.

This clonotype showed up just a few times. This chain connects TRBV6-1 to TRBJ2-2; maybe TRBD2 (6 bases). There are 17 residues in the CDR3. V was pared by 4 bases and J by 0 bases, with 15 bases between. Germline loops: CDR1 MNHNS, CDR2 SASEGT. The CDR3 region has the DNA TGTGCCAGCAGTGGCGGGGCCTTATCCTCGAACACCGGGGAGCTGTTTTTT. Its protein is CASSGGALSSNTGELFF.

This clonotype has only a few counts. The gene calls are TRBV7-7 and TRBJ2-3, with 13 bases matching TRBD2. This CDR3 comprises 16 residues. J lost 4 bases, V lost 5 bases, and 6 bases had no gene match. Germline V gene data show CDR1 as SSHAT and CDR2 as FNYEAQ (reference sequence). The CDR3 coding sequence is TGTGCCAGCAGCGCTACTAGCGGGAGGGGTGCAGATACGCAGTATTTT. This sequence encodes CASSATSGRGADTQYF. The full variable domain, with the rest looked up from reference TRBV7-7 and TRBJ2-3, is GAGVSQSPRYKVTKRGQDVTLRCDPISSHATLYWYQQALGQGPEFLTYFNYEAQPDKSGLPSDRFSAERPEGSISTLTIQRTEQRDSAMYRCASSATSGRGADTQYFGPGTRLTVL.

This clonotype was found a few times. The CDR3 spells CASSSLSEGSNYEQYF. In DNA form, the CDR3 reads TGTGCCAGCAGCTCCCTTTCGGAAGGCTCGAACTACGAGCAGTACTTC. V gene TRBV5-4 combines with J gene TRBJ2-7; no clear D gene. The ends were cut back, 3 bases at V and 3 bases at J, with 19 bases in the middle. The CDR3 covers 16 residues. Per the germline V gene, CDR1 is SGHNT and CDR2 is YYREEE (reference sequence).

The CDR3 DNA reads TGTGCCAGCTCACCAAGCTTTGCAGACCAGCCCCAGCATTTT. Protein: CASSPSFADQPQHF. V and J are TRBV18 and TRBJ1-5; D not certain. This CDR3 spans 14 amino acids. Germline values: CDR1 KGHSH, CDR2 LQKENI. The V and J ends lost 2 bases and 7 bases respectively, with 12 bases between them.

This clonotype was seen at least ten times. This chain uses TRBV2 with TRBJ1-1; tentative D call: TRBD1 (6 bases). The germline V gene encodes CDR1 SNHLY and CDR2 FYNNEI. V was clipped by 7 bases and J by 11 bases, with 14 bases between them. There are 11 residues in the CDR3. The CDR3 nucleotides are TGTGCCAGCAACCGTCGGGGGGCGGCTTTCTTT. This gives the protein CASNRRGAAFF.

The rearrangement uses TRBV7-9 and TRBJ1-2, with 9 positions matching TRBD1. This CDR3 has 16 amino acids. Germline lookup yields CDR1 SEHNR and CDR2 FQNEAQ (reference sequence). V lost 6 bases, J lost 0 bases, and 8 bases stayed unmatched. CDR3 in DNA: TGTGCCAGCAGGCCTGGACAGGGGTTCCCTAACTATGGCTACACCTTC. Amino acid sequence: CASRPGQGFPNYGYTF.

This clonotype has just a few counts. The J gene is TRBJ2-7, the V gene TRBV7-6; D perhaps matches TRBD2 (7 bases). Per germline, CDR1 SGHVS and CDR2 FNYEAQ. V lost 5 bases, J lost 3 bases, and 23 bases lay in between. The CDR3 has 17 amino acids. The CDR3 loop reads CASSARGGSVVHYEQYF. CDR3 coding DNA: TGTGCCAGCAGCGCTAGGGGGGGTAGTGTAGTTCACTACGAGCAGTACTTC.

There are many counts of this clonotype. The V call is TRBV2, the J call TRBJ1-5; 7 nucleotides agree with TRBD1. CDR1 is SNHLY and CDR2 is FYNNEI in the germline V gene. The CDR3 sequence is 14 residues long. Germline trimming cut 6 bases from V and 5 bases from J; bases unmatched to any gene: 7. The CDR3 loop reads CASRETGLDQPQHF. CDR3 DNA: TGTGCCAGCAGGGAGACAGGGCTCGATCAGCCCCAGCATTTT.

J is TRBJ2-7 and V is TRBV25-1, with TRBD1 matching 10 bases. CDR1 and CDR2 from the germline V gene are MGHDK and SYGVNS. The CDR3 covers 14 residues. V lost 3 bases, J lost 5 bases, and 4 bases stayed unmatched. As DNA, the CDR3 is TGTGCCAGCAGTGAGGGACAGGGGTACCACGAGCAGTACTTC. Translating it yields CASSEGQGYHEQYF.

This clonotype was detected a few times. The DNA for the CDR3 is TGTGCCAGCAACTTACGGACATCCTACGAGCAGTACTTC. It translates to CASNLRTSYEQYF. The chain has TRBV5-6 and TRBJ2-7; TRBD1 is a possible D gene (5 bases). Looked up from germline, CDR1 is SGHDT and CDR2 is YYEEEE. The CDR3 is made up of 13 amino acids. V was clipped by 6 bases and J by 1 base, with 11 bases between them. Based on the CDR3 plus reference TRBV5-6 and TRBJ2-7, the full variable domain is DAGVTQSPTHLIKTRGQQVTLRCSPKSGHDTVSWYQQALGQGPQFIFQYYEEEERQRGNFPDRFSGHQFPNYSSELNVNALLLGDSALYLCASNLRTSYEQYFGPGTRLTVT.

There are many counts of this clonotype. The V and J genes are TRBV29-1 and TRBJ2-2; D may be TRBD2 (6 bases). The ends were cut back, 0 bases at V and 8 bases at J, with 10 bases in the middle. Germline lookup yields CDR1 SQVTM and CDR2 ANQGSEA. The CDR3 runs to 13 residues. CDR3 protein: CSVEDLGSGELFF. The CDR3 bases are TGCAGCGTTGAAGACCTCGGGAGTGGGGAGCTGTTTTTT.

The chain carries TRBV5-1 and TRBJ2-1; 10 bases match TRBD2. CDR1 is SGHRS, CDR2 YFSETQ, per germline. V shed 0 bases, J shed 8 bases, and the junction held 8 bases outside the gene matches. CDR3 size: 16 residues. CDR3 bases: TGCGCCAGCAGCTTGGCGGCTAGCGGGAGTTGGGATGAGCAGTTCTTC. It yields the protein CASSLAASGSWDEQFF. Full variable domain (missing parts from reference TRBV5-1 and TRBJ2-1): KAGVTQTPRYLIKTRGQQVTLSCSPISGHRSVSWYQQTPGQGLQFLFEYFSETQRNKGNFPGRFSGRQFSNSRSEMNVSTLELGDSALYLCASSLAASGSWDEQFFGPGTRLTVL.

Many counts were recorded for this clonotype. The genes are TRBV7-2 and TRBJ2-1; D is perhaps TRBD1 (5 bases). The CDR3 sequence is 13 residues long. The V end lost 5 bases, the J end lost 6 bases, and 11 bases lay between the germline ends. The V gene's germline CDR1 is SGHTA and CDR2 FQGNSA. CDR3 in amino acids: CASSQVGLNEQFF. The DNA of the CDR3 is TGTGCCAGCAGCCAGGTGGGGCTCAATGAGCAGTTCTTC.

The CDR3 DNA is TGTGCCAGCAGCCCCCTGGGGCAGGGGGGCGCCCACCGGTACCAAGAGACCCAGTACTTC. The encoded protein is CASSPLGQGGAHRYQETQYF. This chain connects TRBV7-8 to TRBJ2-5; maybe TRBD1 (7 bases). V shed 5 bases and J shed 0 bases, with 28 bases lying between them. Germline values: CDR1 SGHVS, CDR2 FQNEAQ. This CDR3 comprises 20 residues.

The chain joins TRBV7-2 to TRBJ2-1, with a possible D match to TRBD1 (6 bases). Trimming took 7 bases from V and 6 from J, leaving 13 bases between them. The CDR3 extends over 13 amino acids. Germline V gene sequence: CDR1 SGHTA, CDR2 FQGNSA. The DNA of the CDR3 is TGTGCCAGCAACCAGGGACACGGCAATGAGCAGTTCTTC. This codes for CASNQGHGNEQFF.

This clonotype was observed many times. This chain connects TRBV20-1 to TRBJ2-5; 8 bases align to TRBD2. This CDR3 has 15 residues. With V trimmed by 1 base and J by 5 bases, 9 bases remained unmatched. CDR1 and CDR2 from the germline V gene are DFQATT and SNEGSKA (reference sequence). The CDR3 loop is CSARGERGRIETQYF. The DNA for the CDR3 is TGCAGTGCTAGAGGGGAGCGGGGGAGGATTGAGACCCAGTACTTC.

The chain couples TRBV20-1 to TRBJ2-1; 8 bases match TRBD2. J gave up 2 bases and V 1 base, and 4 bases lay outside the gene matches. Germline CDR1 reads DFQATT; CDR2 reads SNEGSKA (reference sequence). The CDR3 has 15 residues. The CDR3 spells CSARVGRGAYNEQFF. The CDR3 region has the DNA TGCAGTGCTAGAGTTGGGCGGGGGGCCTACAATGAGCAGTTCTTC.

The chain combines TRBV4-3 with TRBJ1-4; TRBD1 aligns across 7 bases. With V trimmed by 4 bases and J by 0 bases, 5 bases remained unmatched. The CDR3 sequence is 16 residues long. Germline V gives CDR1 LGHNA, CDR2 YSLEER. The CDR3 loop is CASSRRGGATNEKLFF. DNA of the CDR3: TGCGCCAGCAGCCGCAGGGGGGGAGCAACTAATGAAAAACTGTTTTTT.

Worth noting for this clonotype: Just one base apart from a much larger clone, this may be a read error. The chain joins TRBV9 to TRBJ2-5; no reliable D call. From germline, CDR1 is SGDLS and CDR2 YYNGEE. The CDR3 covers 16 residues. DNA for the CDR3: TGTGCCAGCAGCGTAGCCCCCATGGGCAGCCAAGAGACCCAGTGCTTC. Translated: CASSVAPMGSQETQCF. The full variable domain, rest sourced from reference TRBV9 and TRBJ2-5, is DSGVTQTPKHLITATGQRVTLRCSPRSGDLSVYWYQQSLDQGLQFLIQYYNGEERAKGNILERFSAQQFPDLHSELNLSSLELGDSALYFCASSVAPMGSQETQCFGPGTRLLVL.